The sequence of this T cell receptor (beta chain) was determined in a study of blood T cells in healthy people across ages. A second 7 to 11 cycle PCR used barcoded and J-beta primers. MiXCR, run by TCRdb on the 5' RACE reads, gives a single entry per CDR3 protein. The sample has just over 1 million distinct CDR3 sequences, under 55% seen once. J gave up 6 bases and V 6 bases, and 9 bases lay outside the gene matches. The germline V gene has CDR1 SQVTM and CDR2 ANQGSEA. CDR3 size: 13 residues. The specimen was blood. The chain joins TRBV29-1 to TRBJ2-3; 7 nucleotides line up with TRBD1. This receptor was obtained from a woman aged 55-70 years in good health. The chain's CDR3 is CSVKTGYVDTQYF. The DNA for the CDR3 is TGCAGCGTAAAGACAGGGTACGTGGATACGCAGTATTTT.